This T cell receptor (beta chain) is drawn from a study of T cell responses to AZD1222 COVID-19 vaccine. Study details: Doses given second, at about 4 or about 12 weeks, were pooled.

Some clones are missing from TCRdb's copy, which holds only in-frame ones; the method was immunoSEQ multiplex PCR. The sample has approximately 170,000 clones; around 91% are singletons. CDR1 is LNHNV, CDR2 YYDKDF, per germline (reference sequence). The CDR3 is made up of 15 amino acids. The junction had 3 bases not matched to a gene; V was cut back by 2 bases and J by 5 bases. The rearrangement joins TRBV15 to TRBJ1-4, with 9 bases fitting TRBD1. The TCR was taken from an adult in good health. Sequenced here: peripheral blood, sampled on day 0 of AZD1222 vaccination. In DNA, the CDR3 is TGTGCCACCAGCAGATTCGGGACAGGGAATGAAAAACTGTTTTTT. It is translated as CATSRFGTGNEKLFF.